These 10 T cell receptor beta chains were all obtained from the same sample, sequenced in a study of blood T cell repertoires in COVID-19 (dated by TCRdb to 2020 to 2022). Library preparation used the immunoSEQ multiplex PCR assay. The clones in this table, taken by TCRdb from immuneACCESS, are in-frame only. Not every clone is retained; where verified, under half of the shortfall comes from an unresolved V gene, and the cause of the rest is unknown. For this sample there are about 160,000 clones; around 85% appear just once. More than 9.5% of the sample is in the top ten clones. The sample consisted of peripheral blood. The receptors originated from a man aged 55-75 years with active or convalescent COVID-19.

This chain uses TRBV9 with TRBJ2-3; 8 positions match TRBD2. The CDR3 consists of 18 residues. Germline V gene data show CDR1 as SGDLS and CDR2 as YYNGEE. The V gene end was trimmed by 0 bases and the J gene end by 1 base; junction bases not matched to a gene: 10. CDR3 residues: CASSVATTTSARTDTQYF. The CDR3 bases are TGTGCCAGCAGCGTAGCTACCACGACTAGCGCACGCACAGATACGCAGTATTTT.

This clone was picked up a small number of times. The gene calls are TRBV7-2 and TRBJ2-5; tentative D call: TRBD2 (5 bases). V was trimmed by 1 base and J by 3 bases, leaving 12 bases between them. The CDR3 loop spans 15 amino acids. Germline CDR1 is SGHTA and CDR2 is FQGNSA. This CDR3 is CASSLGGLGEETQYF. CDR3 nucleotide sequence: TGTGCCAGCAGCTTAGGAGGGCTAGGTGAAGAGACCCAGTACTTC.

This chain connects TRBV18 to TRBJ1-5; weak D call: TRBD1 (5 bases). Trimming cost V 6 bases and J 4 bases, with 10 bases left between them. This CDR3 contains 13 residues. Germline CDR1 KGHSH, CDR2 LQKENI. The CDR3 is CASSPGHNQPQHF. For the CDR3, the DNA is TGTGCCAGCTCCCCCGGACATAATCAGCCCCAGCATTTT.

The rearrangement uses TRBV5-6 and TRBJ2-5; 11 positions agree with TRBD1. This CDR3 has 16 amino acids. The germline V gene has CDR1 SGHDT and CDR2 YYEEEE. Trimming cost V 5 bases and J 5 bases; bases outside gene matches: 11. CDR3 coding DNA: TGTGCCAGCAGACTGGATGGGACAGGGGGTGAGGAGACCCAGTACTTC. It encodes CASRLDGTGGEETQYF.

The rearrangement joins TRBV3-1 (or the pseudogene TRBV3-2) to TRBJ2-7, with a weak D call TRBD1 (6 bases). CDR1 and CDR2 from the germline V gene are LGHDT and YNNKEL (reference sequence). CDR3 size: 13 residues. Between the trimmed V and J ends, which lost 4 bases and 3 bases, there was a span of 10 bases. The CDR3 coding sequence is TGTGCCAGCAGCCTCCTGGACAGCTACGAGCAGTACTTC. Translation: CASSLLDSYEQYF.

V and J are TRBV6-5 and TRBJ1-5, with 7 bases aligning to TRBD1. This CDR3 is 14 amino acids long. Looked up from germline, CDR1 is MNHEY and CDR2 is SVGAGI. The V segment lost 6 bases and the J segment 3 bases; nucleotides outside the gene matches: 5. The CDR3 spells CASSRTGANQPQHF. The DNA for the CDR3 is TGTGCCAGCAGCCGAACAGGGGCCAATCAGCCCCAGCATTTT.

The genes are TRBV19 and TRBJ2-3; 7 bases map to TRBD2. The CDR3 length is 17 residues. Germline lookup yields CDR1 LNHDA and CDR2 SQIVND (reference sequence). With 2 bases clipped from V and 0 bases from J, the junction kept 8 bases outside the gene matches. This chain's CDR3 is CASSILPGGASTDTQYF. The CDR3 DNA sequence: TGTGCCAGTAGTATACTCCCGGGGGGTGCTAGCACAGATACGCAGTATTTT. Variable domain in full (rest from reference TRBV19 and TRBJ2-3): DGGITQSPKYLFRKEGQNVTLSCEQNLNHDAMYWYRQDPGQGLRLIYYSQIVNDFQKGDIAEGYSVSREKKESFPLTVTSAQKNPTAFYLCASSILPGGASTDTQYFGPGTRLTVL.

The J gene is TRBJ1-2, the V gene TRBV6-1; D gene unclear. There are 12 residues in the CDR3. Germline lookup yields CDR1 MNHNS and CDR2 SASEGT. Trimming pared 2 bases from V and 4 bases from J, leaving 5 bases between. The CDR3 nucleotides are TGTGCCAGCAGTGAATACAGCTATGGCTACACCTTC. Translating gives CASSEYSYGYTF.

The rearrangement uses TRBV7-3 and TRBJ2-6, with D maybe TRBD1 (5 bases). From germline, CDR1 is SGHTA and CDR2 FQGTGA. V was trimmed by 2 bases and J by 1 base, leaving 12 bases between them. The CDR3 covers 17 residues. The chain's CDR3 is CASSLQGSRSGANVLTF. Written as DNA, the CDR3 is TGTGCCAGCAGCTTACAGGGTAGTCGGTCTGGGGCCAACGTCCTGACTTTC.

This chain connects TRBV19 to TRBJ1-5; perhaps TRBD1 as D (5 bases). This CDR3 contains 17 residues. Germline CDR1 is LNHDA and CDR2 is SQIVND (reference sequence). Trimming removed 5 bases from V and 1 base from J, with 18 bases in between. CDR3 DNA sequence: TGTGCCAGTAGTCCCCGGACCGGGGGTATAAGCAATCAGCCCCAGCATTTT. It specifies CASSPRTGGISNQPQHF.